This T cell receptor beta chain was sequenced for a study of Graves' ophthalmopathy and Graves' hyperthyroidism. Amplified material comprised TCR beta CDR3 regions derived from RNA transcripts. Investigators did first-round RT-PCR with HTBI primers, then second-round multiplex PCR. TCRdb reanalysed the multiplex PCR reads using MiXCR and keeps one entry per CDR3 protein. The data show 360,000 or so distinct CDR3 sequences, with about 16% seen just once and more than 1.5% held by the top ten. Ophthalmopathy donors' eye disease showed moderate-to-severe activity, CAS of at least 3, NOSPECS of at least 4 and duration under 3 months. Ineligible for inclusion were patients with other autoimmune diseases, uncontrolled infections, pregnancy or lactation. Study-wide results and limits: Using 13 signatures, a model distinguished ophthalmopathy from stable hyperthyroidism, reaching around 86% sensitivity and approximately 84% specificity. Blood also contained most of the expanded thyroid clonotypes above 0.001 frequency.

A note on this clonotype: Antigen: not known.

Germline V gene sequence: CDR1 KGHDR, CDR2 SFDVKD. The CDR3 runs 13 residues. The germline V and J ends were trimmed by 7 bases and 2 bases, with 10 bases remaining between them. Input material: peripheral blood. This clonotype originated in a young woman with Graves' ophthalmopathy. The V call is TRBV24-1, the J call TRBJ1-1, with D perhaps TRBD1 (6 bases). The CDR3 is CATRDSLNTEAFF. The CDR3 region has the DNA TGTGCCACCAGGGACAGTCTTAACACTGAAGCTTTCTTT.